A single sample is the source of the 29 T cell receptor beta chains below, sequenced in a study of cytomegalovirus exposure and HLA in healthy donors. The PCR contained 60 Vbeta and 13 Jbeta primers. Method: immunoSEQ multiplex PCR; TCRdb's copy keeps in-frame clones and lacks some. This repertoire shows some 100,000 clones, about 70% found once; its top ten account for approximately 1.9%. Sequencing input: PBMCs. The receptors stem from a human donor in good health.

The gene calls are TRBV5-1 and TRBJ1-2; D call uncertain. The CDR3 length is 12 residues. Trimming pared 0 bases from V and 5 bases from J, leaving 5 bases between. CDR1 is SGHRS, CDR2 YFSETQ, per germline. The CDR3: CASSLESYGYTF. In nucleotides, the CDR3 is TGCGCCAGCAGCTTGGAGAGTTATGGCTACACCTTC.

The V call is TRBV7-9, the J call TRBJ1-5; TRBD1 agrees at 9 bases. Germline CDR1 and CDR2: SEHNR and FQNEAQ (reference sequence). CDR3 length: 17 amino acids. V trimming: 5 bases; J trimming: 2 bases; junction bases outside the gene matches: 10. DNA of the CDR3: TGTGCCAGCAGCCCCGGGACAGGGCGAAGGGGCAATCAGCCCCAGCATTTT. Protein: CASSPGTGRRGNQPQHF.

This chain connects TRBV29-1 to TRBJ2-1; D is possibly TRBD1 (6 bases). Germline assignment: CDR1 SQVTM and CDR2 ANQGSEA. The CDR3 sequence is 12 residues long. The ends were cut back, 3 bases at V and 7 bases at J, with 10 bases in the middle. This CDR3 reads CSVEHRANEQFF. The CDR3 DNA reads TGCAGCGTTGAGCACAGGGCTAATGAGCAGTTCTTC.

The CDR3 nucleotides read TGTGCCATCAGTGATTCCGGGACTTTATACGAGCAGTACTTC. It specifies CAISDSGTLYEQYF. This chain connects TRBV10-3 to TRBJ2-7; tentatively, D is TRBD2 (6 bases). This CDR3 comprises 14 residues. The V gene's germline CDR1 is ENHRY and CDR2 SYGVKD. The ends were cut back, 3 bases at V and 4 bases at J, with 13 bases in the middle.

Concerning this clone: Sequence at one end of the junction differs from germline and may be a read error. This rearrangement joins TRBV7-7 to TRBJ2-7; 10 nucleotides match TRBD1. Germline values: CDR1 SSHAT, CDR2 FNYEAQ (reference sequence). The CDR3 spans 14 residues. This CDR3 is CASSLGDRGYEQYF. The CDR3 coding sequence is TGTGCTAGCAGCTTAGGGGACAGGGGTTACGAGCAGTACTTC.

CDR3 loop: CASSSRNYGYTF. DNA for the CDR3: TGTGCCAGCAGCTCCAGAAACTATGGCTACACCTTC. V usage is TRBV7-9 and J usage is TRBJ1-2; no clear D. There are 12 residues in the CDR3. V was cut by 4 bases and J by 2 bases, with 5 bases left in between. From germline, CDR1 is SEHNR and CDR2 FQNEAQ (reference sequence).

The chain employs TRBV5-8 and TRBJ2-5, with TRBD2 matching 9 bases. CDR3 length equals 16 residues. V trimming: 4 bases; J trimming: 5 bases; junction bases outside the gene matches: 12. CDR1 and CDR2 (germline): SGHTS, YDEGEE. This CDR3 reads CASSPGLAWAEETQYF. CDR3 DNA sequence: TGTGCCAGCAGCCCAGGACTAGCGTGGGCGGAGGAGACCCAGTACTTC.

V and J are TRBV21-1 and TRBJ2-3; the table assigns TRBD1, which was not confirmed against the DNA. TRBV21-1 is a pseudogene. This CDR3 has 17 residues. The CDR3 region has the DNA TGTGCCAGCAGCAAAGAGCCCCAGGACAGGAATTCAGATACGCAGTATTTT. It specifies CASSKEPQDRNSDTQYF.

This clone was counted only a few times. The gene calls are TRBV4-3 and TRBJ1-4; no definite D call. V gave up 1 base and J gave up 6 bases, with 12 bases separating them. This CDR3 is built from 15 residues. The V gene's germline CDR1 is LGHNA and CDR2 YSLEER. The CDR3 protein is CASSQGAREDEKLFF. The CDR3 DNA reads TGCGCCAGCAGCCAAGGGGCAAGGGAGGATGAAAAACTGTTTTTT.

This clone appeared a few times. The CDR3 is CSVEGGRYQETQYF. The CDR3, as DNA: TGCAGCGTTGAAGGAGGCCGGTACCAAGAGACCCAGTACTTC. The chain is built from TRBV29-1 and TRBJ2-5; no firm D call. Per the germline V gene, CDR1 is SQVTM and CDR2 is ANQGSEA. The V gene lost 1 base and the J gene lost 0 bases, with 9 bases spanning the gap. The CDR3 is 14 amino acids.

This clone has only a few counts. The chain has TRBV4-2 and TRBJ1-2, with D possibly being TRBD1 (6 bases). The CDR3 sequence is 15 residues long. Germline assignment: CDR1 LGHNA and CDR2 YNFKEQ. Trimming cost V 4 bases and J 8 bases, with 20 bases left between them. This CDR3 is CASSPQAAGAVGYTF. The CDR3 region has the DNA TGTGCCAGCAGCCCGCAGGCCGCGGGGGCTGTAGGCTACACCTTC.

The chain carries TRBV19 and TRBJ2-2; 8 nucleotides agree with TRBD2. Germline lookup yields CDR1 LNHDA and CDR2 SQIVND (reference sequence). V lost 4 bases to trimming and J lost 6 bases; unmatched junction nucleotides: 4. The CDR3 is 14 amino acids. The CDR3 sequence: CASSTTSDAGELFF. The CDR3 region has the DNA TGTGCCAGTAGTACGACTAGCGATGCCGGGGAGCTGTTTTTT.

V usage is TRBV6-1 and J usage is TRBJ2-3, with D perhaps TRBD2 (6 bases). This CDR3 has 15 residues. Germline V gene data show CDR1 as MNHNS and CDR2 as SASEGT. Trimming took 4 bases from V and 0 from J, leaving 11 bases between them. CDR3 DNA: TGTGCCAGCAGTGGGGAAGGGACTAGCACAGATACGCAGTATTTT. This translates into CASSGEGTSTDTQYF.

CDR3 nucleotides: TGTGCCTCCGCCGGACTACGCACAGATACGCAGTATTTT. Its protein product is CASAGLRTDTQYF. The chain couples TRBV2 to TRBJ2-3; tentatively, D is TRBD2 (6 bases). The germline gives CDR1 SNHLY, CDR2 FYNNEI. Trimming took off 11 bases at V and 1 base at J, with 13 bases between the two ends. CDR3 size: 13 residues.

This chain connects TRBV27 to TRBJ1-2, with 7 bases that match TRBD1. CDR3 length equals 13 residues. Unmatched junction bases numbered 5, after V lost 6 bases and J lost 4 bases. CDR1 MNHEY and CDR2 SMNVEV come from the germline V gene (reference sequence). CDR3 bases: TGTGCCAGCAGGCGACAGGGCCCCTATGGCTACACCTTC. Translated, it gives CASRRQGPYGYTF.

This clone was seen a single time. The chain has TRBV7-6 and TRBJ2-5, with TRBD1 matching over 9 bases. CDR3 length: 20 residues. From germline, CDR1 is SGHVS and CDR2 FNYEAQ. Losses at the gene ends were 1 base for V and 4 bases for J; bases not matched to a gene: 19. The CDR3 is CASSLEAGGRGQGFRETQYF. The CDR3 DNA sequence: TGTGCCAGCAGCTTAGAGGCAGGCGGGCGCGGACAGGGGTTTCGAGAGACCCAGTACTTC. Drawing the rest from reference TRBV7-6 and TRBJ2-5, the complete variable domain is GAGVSQSPRYKVTKRGQDVALRCDPISGHVSLYWYRQALGQGPEFLTYFNYEAQQDKSGLPNDRFSAERPEGSISTLTIQRTEQRDSAMYRCASSLEAGGRGQGFRETQYFGPGTRLLVL.

This rearrangement joins TRBV5-6 to TRBJ2-5; D remains ambiguous. CDR1 SGHDT and CDR2 YYEEEE come from the germline V gene. This CDR3 region has 13 residues. The V end lost 4 bases, the J end lost 5 bases, and 12 bases lay between the germline ends. Here the CDR3 DNA reads TGTGCCAGCAGCATCCCCGAGGTTGAGACCCAGTACTTC. Encoded protein: CASSIPEVETQYF.

This clone has a single count. The V and J genes are TRBV13 and TRBJ2-1; maybe TRBD2 (6 bases). V shed 3 bases and J shed 6 bases, with 12 bases lying between them. CDR1 and CDR2 (germline): PRHDT, FYEKMQ (reference sequence). The CDR3 covers 14 residues. CDR3 sequence: CASSFDGSRNEQFF. The CDR3 DNA reads TGTGCCAGCAGCTTCGACGGGAGTCGCAATGAGCAGTTCTTC.

This chain links TRBV10-2 with TRBJ2-5; weak D call: TRBD1 (6 bases). Looked up from germline, CDR1 is WSHSY and CDR2 is SAAADI. This CDR3 region has 14 residues. V was pared by 5 bases and J by 1 base, with 11 bases between. The CDR3 spells CASSPGTLQETQYF. CDR3 in DNA: TGCGCCAGCAGTCCCGGGACACTCCAAGAGACCCAGTACTTC.

The chain has TRBV7-2 and TRBJ1-5; no reliable D call. This CDR3 spans 15 amino acids. The V gene lost 2 bases and the J gene lost 3 bases, with 11 bases spanning the gap. The germline gives CDR1 SGHTA, CDR2 FQGNSA. CDR3 in amino acids: CASSLTRDNNQPQHF. The DNA of the CDR3 is TGTGCCAGCAGCTTAACGAGGGATAACAATCAGCCCCAGCATTTT.

This rearrangement joins TRBV6-1 to TRBJ2-1; TRBD2 is a possible D gene (6 bases). Trimming took off 6 bases at V and 7 bases at J, with 16 bases between the two ends. The germline CDR1 and CDR2 sequences are MNHNS and SASEGT. This CDR3 is built from 14 residues. CDR3 residues: CASRAWGDPNEQFF. The CDR3 nucleotides read TGTGCCAGCAGGGCCTGGGGGGACCCTAATGAGCAGTTCTTC.

This sequence joins TRBV10-3 and TRBJ2-7; TRBD1 agrees at 7 bases. Losses at the gene ends were 6 bases for V and 1 base for J; bases not matched to a gene: 6. Germline V CDR1 and CDR2: ENHRY, SYGVKD. This CDR3 region has 14 residues. CDR3 bases: TGTGCCATCAGACCGGGACAGTTGTCCTACGAGCAGTACTTC. Its translation is CAIRPGQLSYEQYF.

The rearrangement joins TRBV19 to TRBJ1-3, with D uncertain. Germline V gene sequence: CDR1 LNHDA, CDR2 SQIVND (reference sequence). The V and J ends lost 7 bases and 0 bases respectively, with 13 bases between them. The CDR3 extends over 15 amino acids. The CDR3 sequence is CASTGSDFSGNTIYF. For the CDR3, the DNA is TGTGCCAGTACCGGATCAGACTTCTCTGGAAACACCATATATTTT.

The J gene is TRBJ1-2, the V gene TRBV7-2; TRBD1 aligns across 10 bases. Germline V gives CDR1 SGHTA, CDR2 FQGNSA. The CDR3 is 17 amino acids. J lost 1 base, V lost 2 bases, and 7 bases had no gene match. The CDR3 region has the DNA TGTGCCAGCAGCTTAACCGGGACAGGGGCCTTTAACTATGGCTACACCTTC. It yields the protein CASSLTGTGAFNYGYTF.

This clone was seen only a few times. The CDR3 loop reads CASSLFGGSNTGELFF. The CDR3 region has the DNA TGCGCCAGCAGCTTGTTCGGGGGTTCGAACACCGGGGAGCTGTTTTTT. The V and J genes are TRBV5-1 and TRBJ2-2; a weak D match, TRBD2 (6 bases). The germline V gene has CDR1 SGHRS and CDR2 YFSETQ. V gave up 1 base and J gave up 0 bases, with 10 bases separating them. The CDR3 extends over 16 amino acids.

The V call is TRBV14, the J call TRBJ2-2; TRBD1 is a possible D gene (6 bases). Germline V gene lookup returns CDR1 SGHDN and CDR2 FVKESK. V was pared by 3 bases and J by 0 bases, with 20 bases between. The CDR3 totals 19 residues. The CDR3 nucleotides are TGTGCCAGCAGCCACTTGACAGGCTTCCTTGGCACGAACACCGGGGAGCTGTTTTTT. As protein: CASSHLTGFLGTNTGELFF. The entire variable domain, with the rest obtained from reference TRBV14 and TRBJ2-2, is as follows: EAGVTQFPSHSVIEKGQTVTLRCDPISGHDNLYWYRRVMGKEIKFLLHFVKESKQDESGMPNNRFLAERTGGTYSTLKVQPAELEDSGVYFCASSHLTGFLGTNTGELFFGEGSRLTVL.

This clone is a singleton in its sample. This rearrangement joins TRBV5-4 to TRBJ2-7, with TRBD1 matching 8 bases. V shed 4 bases, J shed 7 bases, and the junction held 10 bases outside the gene matches. The CDR3 sequence is 14 residues long. Germline V gene sequence: CDR1 SGHNT, CDR2 YYREEE (reference sequence). The CDR3 DNA reads as TGTGCCAGCAGCGGGGACAGGCCGCGGGCAGAGCAGTACTTC. It is translated as CASSGDRPRAEQYF. Together with reference TRBV5-4 and TRBJ2-7, the CDR3 gives the full variable domain: ETGVTQSPTHLIKTRGQQVTLRCSSQSGHNTVSWYQQALGQGPQFIFQYYREEENGRGNFPPRFSGLQFPNYSSELNVNALELDDSALYLCASSGDRPRAEQYFGPGTRLTVT.

The chain couples TRBV15 to TRBJ1-4; perhaps TRBD1 as D (5 bases). The V gene's germline CDR1 is LNHNV and CDR2 YYDKDF (reference sequence). This CDR3 has 15 amino acids. Between the trimmed V and J ends, which lost 0 bases and 3 bases, there was a span of 8 bases. CDR3 nucleotide sequence: TGTGCCACCAGCAGAGAAGGGGTGGCTAATGAAAAACTGTTTTTT. This encodes CATSREGVANEKLFF. Looking up the rest from reference TRBV15 and TRBJ1-4 gives the full variable domain: DAMVIQNPRYQVTQFGKPVTLSCSQTLNHNVMYWYQQKSSQAPKLLFHYYDKDFNNEADTPDNFQSRRPNTSFCFLDIRSPGLGDTAMYLCATSREGVANEKLFFGSGTQLSVL.

The table lists this clone with a few counts. J is TRBJ1-1 and V is TRBV5-4; the D is unclear. Germline assignment: CDR1 SGHNT and CDR2 YYREEE (reference sequence). This CDR3 has 17 residues. The V end lost 0 bases, the J end lost 0 bases, and 15 bases lay between the germline ends. The CDR3 loop reads CASSLANWRDMNTEAFF. The CDR3 bases are TGTGCCAGCAGCTTGGCCAATTGGAGGGATATGAACACTGAAGCTTTCTTT.